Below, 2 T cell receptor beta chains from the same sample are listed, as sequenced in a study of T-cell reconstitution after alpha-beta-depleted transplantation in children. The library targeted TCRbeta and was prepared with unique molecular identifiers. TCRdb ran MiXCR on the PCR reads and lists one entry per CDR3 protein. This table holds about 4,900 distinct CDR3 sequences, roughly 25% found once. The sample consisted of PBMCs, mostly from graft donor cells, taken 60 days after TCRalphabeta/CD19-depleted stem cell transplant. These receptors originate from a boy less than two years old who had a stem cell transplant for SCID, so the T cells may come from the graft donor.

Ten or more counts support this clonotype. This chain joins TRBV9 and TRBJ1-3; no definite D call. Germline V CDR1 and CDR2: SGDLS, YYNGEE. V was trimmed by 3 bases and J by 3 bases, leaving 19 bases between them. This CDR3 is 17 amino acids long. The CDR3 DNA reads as TGTGCCAGCAGCGCCACCTCTCCGCGATTCGGTGGAAACACCATATATTTT. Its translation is CASSATSPRFGGNTIYF.

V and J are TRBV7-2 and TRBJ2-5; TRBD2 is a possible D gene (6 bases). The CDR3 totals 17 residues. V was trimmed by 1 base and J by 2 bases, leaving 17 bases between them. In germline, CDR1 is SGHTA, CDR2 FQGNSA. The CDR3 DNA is TGTGCCAGCAGCTTAGGGTCGGACTACCTCCTACAAGAGACCCAGTACTTC. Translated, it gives CASSLGSDYLLQETQYF.